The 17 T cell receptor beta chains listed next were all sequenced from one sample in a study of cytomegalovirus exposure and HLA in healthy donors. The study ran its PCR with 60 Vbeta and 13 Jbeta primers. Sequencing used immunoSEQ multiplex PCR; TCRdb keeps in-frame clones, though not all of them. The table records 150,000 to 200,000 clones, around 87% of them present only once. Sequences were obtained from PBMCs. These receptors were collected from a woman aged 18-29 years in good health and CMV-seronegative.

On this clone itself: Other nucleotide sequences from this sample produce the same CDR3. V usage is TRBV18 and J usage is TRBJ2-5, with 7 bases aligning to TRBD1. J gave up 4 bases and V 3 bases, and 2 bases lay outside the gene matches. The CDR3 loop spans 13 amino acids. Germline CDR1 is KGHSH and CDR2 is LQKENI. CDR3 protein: CASSPSGGETQYF. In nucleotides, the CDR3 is TGTGCCAGCTCACCGTCAGGGGGAGAGACCCAGTACTTC.

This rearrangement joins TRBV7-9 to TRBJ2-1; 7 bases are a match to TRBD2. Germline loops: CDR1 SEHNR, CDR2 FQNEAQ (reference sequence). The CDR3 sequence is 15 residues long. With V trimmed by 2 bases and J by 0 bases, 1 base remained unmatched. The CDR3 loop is CASSLRGSSYNEQFF. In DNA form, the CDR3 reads TGTGCCAGCAGCTTACGCGGGAGCTCCTACAATGAGCAGTTCTTC.

The CDR3 DNA sequence: TGTGCCAGCAGCTCAGGACTGAACTCCTACAATGAGCAGTTCTTC. It codes for CASSSGLNSYNEQFF. The chain is built from TRBV7-9 and TRBJ2-1, with D possibly being TRBD2 (5 bases). Germline V gene sequence: CDR1 SEHNR, CDR2 FQNEAQ (reference sequence). The ends were cut back, 4 bases at V and 0 bases at J, with 10 bases in the middle. This CDR3 contains 15 residues.

The CDR3 loop reads CASSTRDRGPFNYGYTF. CDR3 sequence (DNA): TGTGCCAGCAGTACCCGGGACAGGGGACCATTTAACTATGGCTACACCTTC. The rearrangement links TRBV27 to TRBJ1-2; 10 bases fit TRBD1. CDR3 size: 17 residues. Trimming cost V 5 bases and J 1 base; bases outside gene matches: 10. Germline values: CDR1 MNHEY, CDR2 SMNVEV (reference sequence).

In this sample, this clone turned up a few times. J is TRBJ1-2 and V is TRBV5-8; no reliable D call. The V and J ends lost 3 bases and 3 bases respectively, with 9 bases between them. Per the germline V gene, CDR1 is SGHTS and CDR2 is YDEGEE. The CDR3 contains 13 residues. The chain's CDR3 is CASSYRTDYGYTF. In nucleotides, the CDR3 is TGTGCCAGCAGCTATCGGACTGACTATGGCTACACCTTC.

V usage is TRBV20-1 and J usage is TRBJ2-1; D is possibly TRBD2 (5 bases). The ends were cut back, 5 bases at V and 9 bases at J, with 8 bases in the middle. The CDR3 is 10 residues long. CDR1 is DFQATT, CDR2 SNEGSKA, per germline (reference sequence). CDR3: CSAPRGEQFF. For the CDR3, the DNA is TGCAGTGCTCCCCGGGGTGAGCAGTTCTTC.

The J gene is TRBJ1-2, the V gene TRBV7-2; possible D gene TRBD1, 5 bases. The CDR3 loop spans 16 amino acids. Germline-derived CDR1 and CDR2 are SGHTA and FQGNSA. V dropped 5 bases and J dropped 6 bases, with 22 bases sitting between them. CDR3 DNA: TGTGCCAGCAGCGGGATCTGGGACTCACGGGCAGATGGCTACACCTTC. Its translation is CASSGIWDSRADGYTF.

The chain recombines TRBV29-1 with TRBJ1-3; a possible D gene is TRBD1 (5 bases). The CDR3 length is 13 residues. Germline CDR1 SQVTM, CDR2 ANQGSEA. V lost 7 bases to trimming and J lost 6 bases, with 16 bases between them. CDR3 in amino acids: CSAVAQGLNTIYF. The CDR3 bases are TGCAGCGCTGTCGCCCAGGGTCTAAACACCATATATTTT.

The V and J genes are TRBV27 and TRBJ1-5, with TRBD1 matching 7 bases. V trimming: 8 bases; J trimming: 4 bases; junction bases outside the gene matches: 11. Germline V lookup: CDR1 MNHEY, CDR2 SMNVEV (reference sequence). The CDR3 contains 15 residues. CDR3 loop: CASRHRQGLNQPQHF. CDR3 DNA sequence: TGTGCCAGCCGACATCGACAGGGTCTAAATCAGCCCCAGCATTTT.

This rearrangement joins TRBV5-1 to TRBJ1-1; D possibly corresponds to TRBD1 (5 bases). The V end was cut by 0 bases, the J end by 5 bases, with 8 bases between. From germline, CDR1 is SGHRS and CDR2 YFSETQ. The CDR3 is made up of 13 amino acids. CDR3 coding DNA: TGCGCCAGCAGCTTGGTGACAGAAACTGAAGCTTTCTTT. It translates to CASSLVTETEAFF.

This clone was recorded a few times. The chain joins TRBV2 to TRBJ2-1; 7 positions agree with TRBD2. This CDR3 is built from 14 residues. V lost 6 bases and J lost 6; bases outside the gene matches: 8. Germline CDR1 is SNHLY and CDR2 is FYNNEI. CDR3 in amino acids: CASSAQRGLNEQFF. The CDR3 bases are TGTGCCAGCAGCGCGCAGCGGGGTCTCAATGAGCAGTTCTTC. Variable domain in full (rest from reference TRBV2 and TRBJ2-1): EPEVTQTPSHQVTQMGQEVILRCVPISNHLYFYWYRQILGQKVEFLVSFYNNEISEKSEIFDDQFSVERPDGSNFTLKIRSTKLEDSAMYFCASSAQRGLNEQFFGPGTRLTVL.

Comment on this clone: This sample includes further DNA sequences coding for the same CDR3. CDR3 bases: TGTGCCTGGGGATGGGGAGGGACTGAAGCTTTCTTT. It specifies CAWGWGGTEAFF. The chain employs TRBV30 and TRBJ1-1, with D unclear. CDR1 is GTSNPN and CDR2 is SVGIG in the germline V gene (reference sequence). Trimming removed 5 bases from V and 5 bases from J, with 12 bases in between. This CDR3 contains 12 residues.

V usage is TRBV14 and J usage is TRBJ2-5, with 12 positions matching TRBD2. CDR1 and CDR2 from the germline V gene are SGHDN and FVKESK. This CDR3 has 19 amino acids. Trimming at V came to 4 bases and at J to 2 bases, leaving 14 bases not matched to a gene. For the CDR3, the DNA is TGTGCCAGCAGCCCCCCCACAATTACTAGCGGGGGGCTACAAGAGACCCAGTACTTC. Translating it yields CASSPPTITSGGLQETQYF. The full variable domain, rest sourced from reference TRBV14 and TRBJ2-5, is EAGVTQFPSHSVIEKGQTVTLRCDPISGHDNLYWYRRVMGKEIKFLLHFVKESKQDESGMPNNRFLAERTGGTYSTLKVQPAELEDSGVYFCASSPPTITSGGLQETQYFGPGTRLLVL.

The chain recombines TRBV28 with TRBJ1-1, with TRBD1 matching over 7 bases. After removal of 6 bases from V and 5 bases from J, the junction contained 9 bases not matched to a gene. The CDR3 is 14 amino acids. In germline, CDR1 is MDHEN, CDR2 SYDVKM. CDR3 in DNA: TGTGCCAGCAGGGTAGGGGTCAGGGGGACTGAAGCTTTCTTT. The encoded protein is CASRVGVRGTEAFF.

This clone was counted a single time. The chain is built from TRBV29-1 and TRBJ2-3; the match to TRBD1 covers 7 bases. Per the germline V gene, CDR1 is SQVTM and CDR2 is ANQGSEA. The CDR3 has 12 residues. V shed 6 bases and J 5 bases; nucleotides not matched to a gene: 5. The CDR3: CSVQQGKDTQYF. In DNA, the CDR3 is TGCAGCGTCCAACAGGGGAAAGATACGCAGTATTTT.

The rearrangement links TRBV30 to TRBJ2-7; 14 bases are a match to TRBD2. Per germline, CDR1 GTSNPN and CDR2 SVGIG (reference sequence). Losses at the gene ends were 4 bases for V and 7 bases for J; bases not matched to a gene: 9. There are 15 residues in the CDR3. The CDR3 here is CAWTGTSGSSSEQYF. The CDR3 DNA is TGTGCCTGGACCGGGACTAGCGGGAGTTCGAGTGAGCAGTACTTC.

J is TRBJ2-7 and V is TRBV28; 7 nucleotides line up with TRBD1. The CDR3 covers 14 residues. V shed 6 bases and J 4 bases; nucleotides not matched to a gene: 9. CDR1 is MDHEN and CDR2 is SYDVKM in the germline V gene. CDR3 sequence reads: CASSTDRTSYEQYF. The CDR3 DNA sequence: TGTGCCAGCAGCACGGACAGGACCTCATACGAGCAGTACTTC.